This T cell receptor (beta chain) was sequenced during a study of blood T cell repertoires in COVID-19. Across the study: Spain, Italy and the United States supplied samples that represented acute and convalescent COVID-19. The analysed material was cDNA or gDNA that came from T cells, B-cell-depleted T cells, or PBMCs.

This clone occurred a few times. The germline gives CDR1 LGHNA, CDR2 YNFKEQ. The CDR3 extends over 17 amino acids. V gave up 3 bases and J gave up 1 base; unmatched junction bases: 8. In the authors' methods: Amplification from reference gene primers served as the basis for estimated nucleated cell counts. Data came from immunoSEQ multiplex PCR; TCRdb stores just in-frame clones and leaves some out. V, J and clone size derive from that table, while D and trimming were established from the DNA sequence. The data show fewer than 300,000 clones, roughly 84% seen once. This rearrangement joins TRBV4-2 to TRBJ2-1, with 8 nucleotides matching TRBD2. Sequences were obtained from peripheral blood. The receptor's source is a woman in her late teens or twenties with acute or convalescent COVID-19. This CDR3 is CASSHAAGGQSYNEQFF. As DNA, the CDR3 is TGTGCCAGCAGCCATGCGGCGGGAGGCCAGTCCTACAATGAGCAGTTCTTC.